One and the same sample provided the 5 T cell receptor beta chains below, sequenced in a study of T cell changes during pregnancy in multiple sclerosis. Assay: immunoSEQ multiplex PCR; the TCRdb copy retains only in-frame clones and omits some. The table has over 45,000 clones, approximately 92% seen once. Sample: CD4+ T cells from peripheral blood mononuclear cells, taken in the second trimester of pregnancy. The receptors were gathered from a female donor in good health, enrolled as a control in a pregnancy study.

The V gene is TRBV7-3, the J gene TRBJ2-1, with 9 nucleotides matching TRBD1. Germline V gene data show CDR1 as SGHTA and CDR2 as FQGTGA. With 5 bases clipped from V and 7 bases from J, the junction kept 9 bases outside the gene matches. This CDR3 has 15 amino acids. In nucleotides, the CDR3 is TGTGCCAGCAGCCCGGGGACAGGGCGTGGGAATGAGCAGTTCTTC. Translating gives CASSPGTGRGNEQFF.

The chain is built from TRBV7-3 and TRBJ2-2, with 9 bases fitting TRBD2. Germline V gives CDR1 SGHTA, CDR2 FQGTGA. With 2 bases clipped from V and 0 bases from J, the junction kept 1 base outside the gene matches. The CDR3 contains 16 residues. CDR3 sequence reads: CASSLPSGANTGELFF. CDR3 DNA sequence: TGTGCCAGCAGCTTACCTAGCGGGGCGAACACCGGGGAGCTGTTTTTT. Combining the CDR3 with reference TRBV7-3 and TRBJ2-2 gives the whole variable domain GAGVSQTPSNKVTEKGKYVELRCDPISGHTALYWYRQSLGQGPEFLIYFQGTGAADDSGLPNDRFFAVRPEGSVSTLKIQRTERGDSAVYLCASSLPSGANTGELFFGEGSRLTVL.

In DNA form, the CDR3 reads TGTGCCAGCAGCAAGGGGACTAGCGGTTCCTACGAGCAGTACTTC. This gives the protein CASSKGTSGSYEQYF. The V and J genes are TRBV5-4 and TRBJ2-7; 11 bases are shared with TRBD2. CDR3 length: 15 residues. V shed 4 bases, J shed 1 base, and the junction held 4 bases outside the gene matches. CDR1 and CDR2 from the germline V gene are SGHNT and YYREEE (reference sequence).

The V and J genes are TRBV4-1 and TRBJ2-5, with TRBD1 identical over 7 bases. With 4 bases clipped from V and 4 bases from J, the junction kept 3 bases outside the gene matches. The CDR3 is 13 amino acids. Germline loops: CDR1 MGHRA, CDR2 YSYEKL. The CDR3 loop is CASSLGQAETQYF. The CDR3 DNA sequence: TGCGCCAGCAGCCTCGGACAGGCAGAGACCCAGTACTTC.

V gene TRBV7-8 combines with J gene TRBJ2-1; D possibly corresponds to TRBD2 (5 bases). CDR1 and CDR2 from the germline V gene are SGHVS and FQNEAQ. V was pared by 2 bases and J by 8 bases, with 13 bases between. This CDR3 comprises 14 residues. The CDR3 spells CASSLPLAGDEQFF. The DNA of the CDR3 is TGTGCCAGCAGCTTACCCCTTGCCGGGGATGAGCAGTTCTTC.